Listed below are T cell receptor beta chains from one sample, sequenced in a study of memory CD4+ T cells and cytomegalovirus serostatus. Generated by immunoSEQ multiplex PCR, the TCRdb table keeps only in-frame clones and is missing some. The repertoire includes tens of thousands of clones, roughly three quarters of them detected once, and about 0.79% sits in the top ten. The source material was memory CD4+ T cells from blood. The receptors originated from an adult in good health and CMV-seronegative. The CDR3 runs from the conserved cysteine through the conserved F or W. Fields, in order: V gene, clone size, D gene, J gene, CDR3 protein, CDR3 DNA. D genes are given only for firm matches. Only part of the rows carry a size: once, few, many, or a class if the clone is expanded.

v_call: TRBV2; clone_size: NA; d_call: TRBD1; j_call: TRBJ2-5; cdr3_aa: CASSEEGQGLETQYF; cdr3_nt: TGTGCCAGCAGTGAAGAGGGACAGGGGTTGGAGACCCAGTACTTC
v_call: TRBV19; clone_size: NA; d_call: NA; j_call: TRBJ2-3; cdr3_aa: CASSILDYKDTQYF; cdr3_nt: TGTGCCAGTAGTATCCTCGACTATAAGGATACGCAGTATTTT
v_call: TRBV5-1; clone_size: NA; d_call: NA; j_call: TRBJ2-3; cdr3_aa: CASSRTTSSDTQYF; cdr3_nt: TGCGCCAGCAGCAGAACGACTAGTTCAGATACGCAGTATTTT
v_call: TRBV25-1; clone_size: NA; d_call: NA; j_call: TRBJ1-6; cdr3_aa: CASSEYGAGALHF; cdr3_nt: TGTGCCAGCAGTGAATACGGGGCTGGGGCCCTCCACTTT
v_call: TRBV14; clone_size: NA; d_call: TRBD1; j_call: TRBJ1-2; cdr3_aa: CASSDRGSYGYTF; cdr3_nt: TGTGCCAGCAGCGACAGGGGATCCTATGGCTACACCTTC
v_call: TRBV5-1; clone_size: NA; d_call: TRBD2; j_call: TRBJ2-3; cdr3_aa: CASGGSGGPPLSTDTQYF; cdr3_nt: TGCGCCAGCGGAGGTAGCGGGGGACCACCCTTAAGCACAGATACGCAGTATTTT
v_call: TRBV7-2; clone_size: NA; d_call: TRBD2; j_call: TRBJ2-7; cdr3_aa: CASSLQRDYEQYF; cdr3_nt: TGTGCCAGCAGCCTACAGCGGGACTACGAGCAGTACTTC
v_call: TRBV4-2; clone_size: NA; d_call: NA; j_call: TRBJ2-5; cdr3_aa: CASSQIQGAGFEETQYF; cdr3_nt: TGTGCCAGCAGCCAGATACAAGGGGCCGGCTTCGAGGAGACCCAGTACTTC
v_call: TRBV6-6; clone_size: NA; d_call: NA; j_call: TRBJ1-2; cdr3_aa: CASSALVYGYTF; cdr3_nt: TGTGCCAGCAGTGCTTTGGTCTATGGCTACACCTTC
v_call: TRBV28; clone_size: NA; d_call: TRBD1; j_call: TRBJ2-7; cdr3_aa: CASSLSGTGLYEQYF; cdr3_nt: TGTGCCAGCAGTTTGTCCGGGACAGGGTTATACGAGCAGTACTTC
v_call: TRBV10-3; clone_size: once; d_call: NA; j_call: TRBJ2-7; cdr3_aa: CAISAGFRNEQYF; cdr3_nt: TGTGCCATCAGTGCAGGGTTTCGCAACGAGCAGTACTTC
v_call: TRBV6-6; clone_size: NA; d_call: NA; j_call: TRBJ1-3; cdr3_aa: CASKQDASSGNTIYF; cdr3_nt: TGTGCCAGCAAACAGGACGCTTCCTCTGGAAACACCATATATTTT
v_call: TRBV18; clone_size: NA; d_call: TRBD1; j_call: TRBJ2-6; cdr3_aa: CASSPSPGTGGASGANVLTF; cdr3_nt: TGTGCCAGCTCACCCTCCCCTGGGACAGGGGGCGCGAGCGGGGCCAACGTCCTGACTTTC
v_call: TRBV5-5; clone_size: NA; d_call: NA; j_call: TRBJ2-1; cdr3_aa: CASSLDRQNEQFF; cdr3_nt: TGTGCCAGCAGCTTGGATCGACAAAATGAGCAGTTCTTC
v_call: TRBV2; clone_size: NA; d_call: NA; j_call: TRBJ1-5; cdr3_aa: CASTPMLAQPQHF; cdr3_nt: TGTGCCAGCACCCCCATGTTGGCTCAGCCCCAGCATTTT
v_call: TRBV29-1; clone_size: once; d_call: NA; j_call: TRBJ1-1; cdr3_aa: CSVGTTGEAFF; cdr3_nt: TGCAGCGTTGGAACAACGGGTGAAGCTTTCTTT
v_call: TRBV11-1; clone_size: NA; d_call: TRBD2; j_call: TRBJ2-5; cdr3_aa: CASSQGLAGGFWETQYF; cdr3_nt: TGTGCCAGCAGCCAGGGACTAGCGGGGGGATTTTGGGAGACCCAGTACTTC
v_call: TRBV7-9; clone_size: NA; d_call: NA; j_call: TRBJ1-2; cdr3_aa: CASSPIWDGPPYGYTF; cdr3_nt: TGTGCCAGCAGCCCGATCTGGGACGGACCTCCCTATGGCTACACCTTC
v_call: TRBV2; clone_size: NA; d_call: NA; j_call: TRBJ2-5; cdr3_aa: CASSERHNQETQYF; cdr3_nt: TGTGCCAGCAGTGAGCGCCATAACCAAGAGACCCAGTACTTC
v_call: TRBV5-3; clone_size: once; d_call: NA; j_call: TRBJ2-5; cdr3_aa: CARSLRVAVRASTECWEETQYF; cdr3_nt: TGTGCCAGAAGCTTAAGGGTTGCGGTCAGGGCAAGTACTGAGTGTTGGGAAGAGACCCAGTACTTC
v_call: TRBV6-4; clone_size: NA; d_call: NA; j_call: TRBJ2-3; cdr3_aa: CASSLTLGDTQYF; cdr3_nt: TGTGCCAGCAGTCTAACCTTGGGGGATACGCAGTATTTT
v_call: TRBV7-3; clone_size: once; d_call: NA; j_call: TRBJ2-6; cdr3_aa: CASSPPGPGANVLTF; cdr3_nt: TGTGCCAGCAGCCCTCCTGGCCCTGGGGCCAACGTCCTGACTTTC
v_call: TRBV11-2; clone_size: NA; d_call: TRBD1; j_call: TRBJ1-4; cdr3_aa: CASSLGTGGVGEKLFF; cdr3_nt: TGTGCCAGCAGCTTAGGGACAGGGGGTGTGGGTGAAAAACTGTTTTTT
v_call: TRBV6-1; clone_size: NA; d_call: TRBD1; j_call: TRBJ1-2; cdr3_aa: CASSEPGQGGGYTF; cdr3_nt: TGTGCCAGCAGTGAACCCGGACAGGGAGGAGGCTACACCTTC
v_call: TRBV2; clone_size: NA; d_call: TRBD2; j_call: TRBJ2-5; cdr3_aa: CASARGGGETQYF; cdr3_nt: TGTGCCAGCGCCCGCGGGGGAGGCGAGACCCAGTACTTC
v_call: TRBV5-1; clone_size: NA; d_call: NA; j_call: TRBJ1-6; cdr3_aa: CASSPGADSPLHF; cdr3_nt: TGCGCCAGCAGCCCGGGGGCAGACTCACCCCTCCACTTT
v_call: TRBV6-1; clone_size: NA; d_call: NA; j_call: TRBJ2-2; cdr3_aa: CASTRQSNTGELFF; cdr3_nt: TGTGCCAGCACGAGACAGAGTAACACCGGGGAGCTGTTTTTT
v_call: TRBV6-1; clone_size: NA; d_call: NA; j_call: TRBJ2-7; cdr3_aa: CASRIRYEQYF; cdr3_nt: TGTGCCAGCAGGATACGCTACGAGCAGTACTTC
v_call: TRBV6-1; clone_size: NA; d_call: TRBD2; j_call: TRBJ2-3; cdr3_aa: CASSEIAGGTDTQYF; cdr3_nt: TGTGCCAGCAGTGAAATAGCGGGGGGCACAGATACGCAGTATTTT
v_call: TRBV2; clone_size: NA; d_call: NA; j_call: TRBJ1-1; cdr3_aa: CASAGFGGGTEAFF; cdr3_nt: TGTGCCAGCGCCGGATTTGGGGGAGGCACTGAAGCTTTCTTT
v_call: TRBV18; clone_size: NA; d_call: NA; j_call: TRBJ2-5; cdr3_aa: CASSPLGGETQYF; cdr3_nt: TGTGCCAGCTCCCCTCTGGGTGGAGAGACCCAGTACTTC
v_call: TRBV2; clone_size: medium-sized; d_call: NA; j_call: TRBJ1-1; cdr3_aa: CASTGGSRNTEAFF; cdr3_nt: TGTGCCAGCACCGGAGGCAGTAGAAACACTGAAGCTTTCTTT
v_call: TRBV5-5; clone_size: NA; d_call: TRBD1; j_call: TRBJ1-5; cdr3_aa: CASSSTGKGNQPQHF; cdr3_nt: TGTGCCAGCAGCTCGACAGGGAAGGGCAATCAGCCCCAGCATTTT
v_call: TRBV2; clone_size: few; d_call: NA; j_call: TRBJ1-2; cdr3_aa: CASGREEYGYTF; cdr3_nt: TGTGCCAGCGGGCGGGAAGAATATGGCTACACCTTC
v_call: TRBV18; clone_size: NA; d_call: NA; j_call: TRBJ2-1; cdr3_aa: CASSPNRIGHNEQFF; cdr3_nt: TGTGCCAGCTCACCTAACAGGATAGGGCACAATGAGCAGTTCTTC